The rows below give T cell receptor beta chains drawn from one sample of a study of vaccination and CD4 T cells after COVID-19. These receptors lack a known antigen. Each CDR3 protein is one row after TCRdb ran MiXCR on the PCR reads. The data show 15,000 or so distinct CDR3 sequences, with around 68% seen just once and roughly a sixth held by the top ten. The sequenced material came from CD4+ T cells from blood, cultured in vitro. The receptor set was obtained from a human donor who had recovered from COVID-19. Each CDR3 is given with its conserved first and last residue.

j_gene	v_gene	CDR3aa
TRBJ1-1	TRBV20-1	CSARMGPNTEAFF
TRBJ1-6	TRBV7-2	CASSPFSAGGSPLHF
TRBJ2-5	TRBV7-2	CASSRDRGLETQYF
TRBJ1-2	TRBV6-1	CASTGQHYGYTF
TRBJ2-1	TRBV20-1	CSARGPSGRAAYNEQFF
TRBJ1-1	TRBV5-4	CASSGGIGPMNTEAFF
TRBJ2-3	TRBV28	CASSRHSGGPDTQYF
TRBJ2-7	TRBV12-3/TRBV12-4	CASGNREGYEQYF
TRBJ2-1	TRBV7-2	CASSGLAGEPYNEQFF
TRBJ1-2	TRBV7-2	CASSRNRGQAHGYTF
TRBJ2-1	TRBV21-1	CASSKPGQGVGDEQFF
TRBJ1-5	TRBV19	CASSIMEGGNQPQHF
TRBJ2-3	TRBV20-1	CSARDYAKGGTDTQYF
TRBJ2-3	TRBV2	CASSPDRGLTDTQYF
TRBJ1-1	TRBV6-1	CASSPLGRRARNTEAFF
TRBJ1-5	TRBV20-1	CSARDGGTNQPQHF
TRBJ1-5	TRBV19	CASSRGTLSNQPQHF
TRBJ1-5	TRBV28	CASSSIPGTGFFQPQHF
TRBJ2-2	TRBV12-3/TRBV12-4	CASSTGLATGELFF
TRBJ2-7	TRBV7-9	CASSLSSHSSYEQYF
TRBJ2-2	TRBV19	CASTRVMATGELFF
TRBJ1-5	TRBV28	CASKDRPLNQPQHF
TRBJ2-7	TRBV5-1	CASSLLAGAEYEQYF
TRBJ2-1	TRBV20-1	CSARTSKGNEQFF
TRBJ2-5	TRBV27	CASSFKSLAGVRSSHQETQYF
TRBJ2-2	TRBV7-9	CASSRGLAGGPGELFF
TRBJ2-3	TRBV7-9	CASTLNWGDTQYF
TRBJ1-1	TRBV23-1	CASSEWRGGAGTEAFF
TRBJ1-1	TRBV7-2	CASSPTTSGTGGVAFF
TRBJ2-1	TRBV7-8	CASSKPGQGPNEQFF
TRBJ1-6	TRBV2	CASRLRESSYNSPLHF
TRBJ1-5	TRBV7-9	CASSIQGQPQHF
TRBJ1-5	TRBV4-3	CASSQGPFQPQHF
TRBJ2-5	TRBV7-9	CASSLARLGQETQYF
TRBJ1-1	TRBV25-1	CASSGNYRLNTEAFF
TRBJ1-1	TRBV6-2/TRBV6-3	CASSFGQANTEAFF
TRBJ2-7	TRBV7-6	CASSGAQGSYEQYF
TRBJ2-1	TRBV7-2	CASSFYGDYNEQFF
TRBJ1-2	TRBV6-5	CASSYSNRGNYGYTF
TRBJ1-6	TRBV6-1	CAIRGAPSSPLHF
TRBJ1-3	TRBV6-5	CASSYTSSGNTIYF
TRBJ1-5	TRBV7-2	CASSLEGTDNQPQHF
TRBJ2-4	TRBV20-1	CSARFPLAGAHIQYF
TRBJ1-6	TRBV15	CATSRDGNSPLHF
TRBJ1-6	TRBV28	CASRVGRLNSPLHF
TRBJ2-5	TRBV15	CATRTRDRGQETQYF
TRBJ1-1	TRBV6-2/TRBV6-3	CASSYVLGGNMNTEAFF
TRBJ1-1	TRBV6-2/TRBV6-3	CASSPHRVGTEAFF
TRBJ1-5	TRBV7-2	CASSLDGGVNQPQHF
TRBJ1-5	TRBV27	CASSSDRLDQSQHF
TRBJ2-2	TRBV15	CATSSPAGYGTGELFF
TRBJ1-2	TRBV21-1	CASSKWTDPHGYTF